This T cell receptor (beta chain) was found in a study of blood T cell repertoires in COVID-19. Repertoires were generated with immunoSEQ multiplex PCR, while TCRdb's copy carries only in-frame clones and drops some. Of fewer than 300,000 clones detected, 85% to 90% appear once; the ten largest clones hold 9.5% to 15%. The CDR3 runs to 16 residues. V gave up 0 bases and J gave up 0 bases, with 12 bases separating them. The V gene's germline CDR1 is SGDLS and CDR2 YYNGEE. The sequence derives from a woman in her 30s with COVID-19, enrolled during active disease. Source material: peripheral blood. The chain joins TRBV9 to TRBJ2-5; D perhaps matches TRBD2 (6 bases). The CDR3: CASSVEGREYQETQYF. The CDR3 nucleotides are TGTGCCAGCAGCGTAGAGGGACGGGAGTACCAAGAGACCCAGTACTTC. The complete variable domain, with remaining parts taken from reference TRBV9 and TRBJ2-5, reads DSGVTQTPKHLITATGQRVTLRCSPRSGDLSVYWYQQSLDQGLQFLIQYYNGEERAKGNILERFSAQQFPDLHSELNLSSLELGDSALYFCASSVEGREYQETQYFGPGTRLLVL.